These T cell receptor beta chains were read from a single sample in a study of a mutant IDH1 vaccine in newly diagnosed glioma. These TCRs are of unknown antigen specificity. Some clones are missing from TCRdb's copy, which holds only in-frame ones; the method was immunoSEQ multiplex PCR. The profile shows under 150,000 clones, roughly nine tenths of them singletons. The sample consisted of PBMCs, taken from a glioma patient whose treatment included an IDH1 peptide vaccine. All receptors derive from a woman in her forties or fifties with glioma. Both conserved end residues are part of each CDR3. D genes are given only for firm matches. The listing skips clone size in some rows; elsewhere it reads once, few, many or a size class.

d_gene,abundance,v_gene,j_gene,CDR3nt,CDR3aa
TRBD1,.,TRBV5-1,TRBJ2-3,TGCGCCAGCAGCTGGACCGGGACAGGAGATACGCAGTATTTT,CASSWTGTGDTQYF
.,.,TRBV7-9,TRBJ1-5,TGTGCCAGCAGCTTAGTTGGGGGAGAGCCCCAGCATTTT,CASSLVGGEPQHF
TRBD2,.,TRBV19,TRBJ2-7,TGTGCCAGTAGTTTAACTAGCGGGAGTACCTACGAGCAGTACTTC,CASSLTSGSTYEQYF
.,.,TRBV6-4,TRBJ2-7,TGTGCCAGCATTTCCCCGGGACAACCCGCCTACGAGCAGTACTTC,CASISPGQPAYEQYF
.,.,TRBV6-1,TRBJ1-5,TGTGACAGTTCAAGGGATCAGCCCCAGCATTTT,CDSSRDQPQHF
.,.,TRBV25-1,TRBJ1-1,TGTGCCAGCAGTGAATGGGCAGGTGGAAACACTGAAGCTTTCTTT,CASSEWAGGNTEAFF
TRBD1,.,TRBV7-9,TRBJ1-1,TGTGCCAGCCCTTCGGACAGGCAAGGGGAGAGATGGAACACTGAAGCTTTCTTT,CASPSDRQGERWNTEAFF
.,.,TRBV30,TRBJ1-4,TGTGCCTGGAGTGTAGGAGGTCCGACTAATGAAAAACTGTTTTTT,CAWSVGGPTNEKLFF
.,.,TRBV27,TRBJ1-5,TGTGCCAGCAGTTCTCCCAATCAGCCCCAGCATTTT,CASSSPNQPQHF
.,.,TRBV30,TRBJ1-4,TGTGCCTGGAGTGTATTGAGGGAAAAACTGTTTTTT,CAWSVLREKLFF
TRBD2,.,TRBV5-6,TRBJ2-5,TGTGCCAGCAACTCCGGACCTAGCGGGAGTCAGACCCAGTACTTC,CASNSGPSGSQTQYF
TRBD1,.,TRBV28,TRBJ1-1,TGTGCCAGCAGGGGGACAGGACGAGAGAACACTGAAGCTTTCTTT,CASRGTGRENTEAFF
.,.,TRBV27,TRBJ1-1,TGTGCCAGCAGTCCCCTAGGGGCGGGGGACACTGAAGCTTTCTTT,CASSPLGAGDTEAFF
TRBD2,once,TRBV28,TRBJ2-7,TGTGCCAGCAGTTTACCGGGAGGCCCCTCCTACGAGCAGTACTTC,CASSLPGGPSYEQYF